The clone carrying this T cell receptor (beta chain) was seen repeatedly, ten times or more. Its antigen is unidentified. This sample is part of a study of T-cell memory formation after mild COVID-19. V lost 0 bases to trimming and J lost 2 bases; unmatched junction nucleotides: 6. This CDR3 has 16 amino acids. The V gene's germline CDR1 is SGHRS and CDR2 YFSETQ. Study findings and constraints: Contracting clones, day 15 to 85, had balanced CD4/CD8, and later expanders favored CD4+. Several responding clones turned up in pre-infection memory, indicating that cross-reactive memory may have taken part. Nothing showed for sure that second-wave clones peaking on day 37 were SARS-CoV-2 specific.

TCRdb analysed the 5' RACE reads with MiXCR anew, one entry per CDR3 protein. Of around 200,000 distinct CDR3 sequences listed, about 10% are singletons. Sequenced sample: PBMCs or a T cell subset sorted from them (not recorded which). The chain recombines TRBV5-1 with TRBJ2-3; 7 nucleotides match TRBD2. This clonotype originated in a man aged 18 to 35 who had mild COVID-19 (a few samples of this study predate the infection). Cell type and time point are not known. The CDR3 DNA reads TGCGCCAGCAGCTTGGACTCACTAGCGACCACAGATACGCAGTATTTT. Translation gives CASSLDSLATTDTQYF.